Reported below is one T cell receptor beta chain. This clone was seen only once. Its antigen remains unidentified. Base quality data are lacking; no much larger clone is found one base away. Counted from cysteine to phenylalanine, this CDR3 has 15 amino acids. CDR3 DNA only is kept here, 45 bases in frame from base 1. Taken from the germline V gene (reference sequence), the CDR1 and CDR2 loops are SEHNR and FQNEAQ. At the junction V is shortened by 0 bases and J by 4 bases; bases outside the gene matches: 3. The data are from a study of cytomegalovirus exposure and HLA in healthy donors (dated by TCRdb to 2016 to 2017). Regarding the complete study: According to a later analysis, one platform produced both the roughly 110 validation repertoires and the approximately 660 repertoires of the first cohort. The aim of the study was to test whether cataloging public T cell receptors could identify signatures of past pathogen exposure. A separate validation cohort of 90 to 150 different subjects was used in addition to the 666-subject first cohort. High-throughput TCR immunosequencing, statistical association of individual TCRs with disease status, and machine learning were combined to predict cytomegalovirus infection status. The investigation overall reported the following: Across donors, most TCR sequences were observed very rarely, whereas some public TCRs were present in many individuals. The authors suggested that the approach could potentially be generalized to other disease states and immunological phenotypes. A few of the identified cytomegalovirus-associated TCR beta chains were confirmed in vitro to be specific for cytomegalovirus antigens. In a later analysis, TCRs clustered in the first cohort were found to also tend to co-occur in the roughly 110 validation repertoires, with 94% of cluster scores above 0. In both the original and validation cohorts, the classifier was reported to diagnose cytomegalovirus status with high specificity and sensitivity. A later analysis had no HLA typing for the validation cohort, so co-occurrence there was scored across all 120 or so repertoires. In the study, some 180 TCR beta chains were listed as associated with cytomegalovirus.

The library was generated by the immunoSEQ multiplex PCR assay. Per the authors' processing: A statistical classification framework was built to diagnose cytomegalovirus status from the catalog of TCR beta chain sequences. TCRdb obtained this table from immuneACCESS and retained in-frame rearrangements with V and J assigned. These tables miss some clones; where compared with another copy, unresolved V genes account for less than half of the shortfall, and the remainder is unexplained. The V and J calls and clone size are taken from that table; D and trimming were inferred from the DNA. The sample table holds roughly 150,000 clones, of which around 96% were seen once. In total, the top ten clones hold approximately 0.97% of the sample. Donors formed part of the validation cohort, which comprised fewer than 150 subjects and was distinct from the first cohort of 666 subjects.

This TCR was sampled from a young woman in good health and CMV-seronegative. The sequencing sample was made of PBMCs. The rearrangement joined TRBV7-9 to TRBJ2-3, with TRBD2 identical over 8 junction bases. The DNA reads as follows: TGTGCCAGCAGCTTAGCGTGGACTAGCCCAGATACGCAGTATTTT. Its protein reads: CASSLAWTSPDTQYF. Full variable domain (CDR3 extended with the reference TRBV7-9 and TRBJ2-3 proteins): DTGVSQNPRHKITKRGQNVTFRCDPISEHNRLYWYRQTLGQGPEFLTYFQNEAQLEKSRLLSDRFSAERPKGSFSTLEIQRTEQGDSAMYLCASSLAWTSPDTQYFGPGTRLTVL.